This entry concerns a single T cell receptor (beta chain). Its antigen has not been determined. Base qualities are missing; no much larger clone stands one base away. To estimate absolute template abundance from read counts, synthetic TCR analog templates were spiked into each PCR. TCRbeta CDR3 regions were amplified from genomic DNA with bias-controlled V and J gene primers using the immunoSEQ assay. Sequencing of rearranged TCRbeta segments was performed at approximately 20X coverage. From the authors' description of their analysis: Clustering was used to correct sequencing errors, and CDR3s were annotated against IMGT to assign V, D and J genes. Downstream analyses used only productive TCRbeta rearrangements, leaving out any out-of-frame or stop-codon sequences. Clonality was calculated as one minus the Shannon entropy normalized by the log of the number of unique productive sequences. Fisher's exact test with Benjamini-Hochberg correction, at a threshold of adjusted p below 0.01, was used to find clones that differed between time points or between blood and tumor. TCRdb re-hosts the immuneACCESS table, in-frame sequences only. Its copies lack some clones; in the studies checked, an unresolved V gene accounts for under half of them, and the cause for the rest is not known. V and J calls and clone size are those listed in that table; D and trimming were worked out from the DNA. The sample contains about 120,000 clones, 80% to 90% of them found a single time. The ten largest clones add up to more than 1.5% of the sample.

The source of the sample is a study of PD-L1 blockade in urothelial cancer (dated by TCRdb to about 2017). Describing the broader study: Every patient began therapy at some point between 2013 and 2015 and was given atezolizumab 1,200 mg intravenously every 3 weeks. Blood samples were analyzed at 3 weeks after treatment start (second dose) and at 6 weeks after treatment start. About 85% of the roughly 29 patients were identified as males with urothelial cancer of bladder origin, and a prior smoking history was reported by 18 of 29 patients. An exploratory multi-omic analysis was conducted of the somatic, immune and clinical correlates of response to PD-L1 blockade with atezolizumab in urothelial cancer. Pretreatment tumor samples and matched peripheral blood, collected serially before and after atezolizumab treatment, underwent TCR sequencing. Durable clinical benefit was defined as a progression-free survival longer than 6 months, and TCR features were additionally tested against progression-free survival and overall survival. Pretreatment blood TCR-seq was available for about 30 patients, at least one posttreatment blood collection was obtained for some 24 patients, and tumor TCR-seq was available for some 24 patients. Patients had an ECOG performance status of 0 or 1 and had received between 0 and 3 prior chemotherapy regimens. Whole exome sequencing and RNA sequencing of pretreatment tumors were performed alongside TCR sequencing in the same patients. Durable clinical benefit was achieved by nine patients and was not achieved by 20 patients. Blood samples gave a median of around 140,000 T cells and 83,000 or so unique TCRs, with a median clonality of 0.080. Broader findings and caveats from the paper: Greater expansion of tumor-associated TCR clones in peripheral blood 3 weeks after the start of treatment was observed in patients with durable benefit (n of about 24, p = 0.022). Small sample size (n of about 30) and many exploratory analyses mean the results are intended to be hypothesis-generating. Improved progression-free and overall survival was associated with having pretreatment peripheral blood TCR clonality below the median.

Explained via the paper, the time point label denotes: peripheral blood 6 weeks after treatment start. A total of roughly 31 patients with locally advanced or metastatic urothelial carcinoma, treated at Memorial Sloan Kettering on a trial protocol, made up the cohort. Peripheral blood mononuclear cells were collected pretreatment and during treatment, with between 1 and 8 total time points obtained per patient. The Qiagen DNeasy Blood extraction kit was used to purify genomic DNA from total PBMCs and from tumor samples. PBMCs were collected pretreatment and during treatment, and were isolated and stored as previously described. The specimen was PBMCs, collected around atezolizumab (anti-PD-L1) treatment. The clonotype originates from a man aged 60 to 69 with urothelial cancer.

The DNA sequence reads TGTGCCAGCAGTTTATCAACAGGGGGTGGTGAAAAACTGTTTTTT. Its protein is CASSLSTGGGEKLFF. Recombination linked TRBV27 to TRBJ1-4; 8 nucleotides in the junction match TRBD1. The CDR3 numbers 15 residues from cysteine through phenylalanine. Just CDR3 DNA is preserved here, 45 bases in frame from base 1. V and J are trimmed by 0 bases and 7 bases, and the gene matches miss 4 bases of the junction. Per the germline V gene (reference sequence), MNHEY is the CDR1 and SMNVEV is the CDR2. The variable domain in full, with residues beyond the CDR3 obtained from the reference TRBV27 and TRBJ1-4 genes, is EAQVTQNPRYLITVTGKKLTVTCSQNMNHEYMSWYRQDPGLGLRQIYYSMNVEVTDKGDVPEGYKVSRKEKRNFPLILESPSPNQTSLYFCASSLSTGGGEKLFFGSGTQLSVL.